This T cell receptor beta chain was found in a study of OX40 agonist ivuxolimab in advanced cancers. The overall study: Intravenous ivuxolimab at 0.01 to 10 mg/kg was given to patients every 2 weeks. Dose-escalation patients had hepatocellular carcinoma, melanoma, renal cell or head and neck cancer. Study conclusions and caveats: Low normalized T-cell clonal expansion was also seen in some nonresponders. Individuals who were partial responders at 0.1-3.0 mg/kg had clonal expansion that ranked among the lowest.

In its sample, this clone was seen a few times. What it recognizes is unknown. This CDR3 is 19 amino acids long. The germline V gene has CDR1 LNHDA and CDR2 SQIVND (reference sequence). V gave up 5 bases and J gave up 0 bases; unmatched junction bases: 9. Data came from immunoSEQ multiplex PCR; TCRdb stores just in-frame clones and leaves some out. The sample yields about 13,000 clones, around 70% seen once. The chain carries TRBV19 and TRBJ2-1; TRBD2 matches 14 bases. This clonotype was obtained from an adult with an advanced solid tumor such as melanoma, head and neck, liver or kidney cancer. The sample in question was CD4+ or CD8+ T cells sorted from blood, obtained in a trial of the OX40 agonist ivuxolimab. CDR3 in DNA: TGTGCCAGTAGTGCCGGGACTAGCGGGAGATGGGGCTCCTACAATGAGCAGTTCTTC. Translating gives CASSAGTSGRWGSYNEQFF.